What follows are 14 T cell receptor beta chains derived from one specimen sequenced in a study. TCRdb processed the 5' RACE reads anew with MiXCR; each CDR3 protein has one entry. The table records roughly 23,000 distinct CDR3 sequences, less than 40% of them present only once. Sequenced input: tumor-infiltrating naive CD4+ T cells sorted from the breast tumor. Subset denoted: naive CD4+ T cells, CD4+CD45RA+CD25-. Source of these receptors: a female donor with breast cancer.

Points on this clonotype: Compared with germline, one end of the junction differs, possibly owing to a read error. This chain joins TRBV29-1 and TRBJ2-3; the match to TRBD1 covers 12 bases. CDR1 and CDR2 from the germline V gene are SQVTM and ANQGSEA. This CDR3 spans 15 amino acids. CDR3: CSAGGQGAEQDTHYF. CDR3 nucleotides: TGCAGCGCCGGGGGACAGGGGGCGGAACAAGATACGCATTATTTT.

A word on this clonotype: Without the conserved terminal phenylalanine or tryptophan, this CDR3 likely stems from a read error. This chain connects TRBV18 to TRBJ2-2; D not certain. Germline values: CDR1 KGHSH, CDR2 LQKENI. The CDR3 runs 14 residues. V dropped 3 bases and J dropped 4 bases, with 9 bases sitting between them. This CDR3 reads CASSPLPSTGELFV. CDR3 in DNA: TGTGCCAGCTCACCTCTGCCCTCCACCGGGGAGCTGTTTGTT.

The CDR3 loop is CASSQDRPSEAFF. The CDR3 region has the DNA TGTGCCAGCAGCCAAGATCGTCCGTCTGAAGCTTTCTTT. V and J are TRBV4-2 and TRBJ1-1; D remains ambiguous. The CDR3 has 13 residues. Germline CDR1 LGHNA, CDR2 YNFKEQ. V was trimmed by 0 bases and J by 6 bases, leaving 8 bases between them.

Details on this clonotype: A much larger clone is a single base away; this may be a read error. This chain uses TRBV7-3 with TRBJ2-1; D tentatively fits TRBD1 or TRBD2 (5 bases each). CDR1 and CDR2 from the germline V gene are SGHTA and FQGTGA. V lost 4 bases, J lost 9 bases, and 13 bases lay in between. CDR3 size: 13 residues. The CDR3 sequence: CASSSYTGTEQFF. The CDR3 nucleotides read TGTGCCAGCAGCTCCTATACGGGGACTGAGCAGTTCTTC.

The CDR3 protein is CASINGQGATGELFF. The CDR3 DNA sequence: TGTGCCAGCATTAACGGACAGGGGGCAACCGGGGAGCTGTTTTTT. The chain couples TRBV6-6 to TRBJ2-2; 11 bases match TRBD1. V was pared by 7 bases and J by 5 bases, with 6 bases of the junction left unmatched. The germline gives CDR1 MNHNY, CDR2 SVGAGI (reference sequence). CDR3 length: 15 amino acids.

The table lists this clonotype with a few counts. V and J are TRBV5-1 and TRBJ2-1; 7 bases map to TRBD2. The trim removed 4 bases at V and 8 bases at J, leaving 18 bases unmatched. Germline V lookup: CDR1 SGHRS, CDR2 YFSETQ. The CDR3 covers 17 residues. The CDR3 sequence: CASSKSTGTITGHEQFF. Written as DNA, the CDR3 is TGCGCCAGCAGCAAATCAACCGGGACTATCACGGGCCATGAGCAGTTCTTC.

This clonotype is classed as medium-sized (0.01 to 0.1%). J is TRBJ1-6 and V is TRBV12-3 or TRBV12-4; D gene uncertain. With 3 bases removed from V and 7 bases from J, the gap between germline ends came to 4 bases. The CDR3 is 12 amino acids. The DNA of the CDR3 is TGTGCCAGCAGTTTGGGCAATTCACCCCTCCACTTT. It specifies CASSLGNSPLHF.

The J gene is TRBJ2-7, the V gene TRBV3-1; a weak D match, TRBD1 (5 bases). The germline gives CDR1 LGHDT, CDR2 YNNKEL (reference sequence). This CDR3 has 13 residues. Trimming cost V 2 bases and J 4 bases, with 9 bases left between them. This chain's CDR3 is CASSQRQRYEQYF. In nucleotides, the CDR3 is TGTGCCAGCAGCCAACGACAGAGATACGAGCAGTACTTC.

Details on this clonotype: Likely a read error: the CDR3 ends without its conserved phenylalanine or tryptophan. The rearrangement uses TRBV20-1 and TRBJ2-3; 9 positions match TRBD2. The CDR3 length is 16 residues. The V gene end was trimmed by 4 bases and the J gene end by 2 bases; junction bases not matched to a gene: 10. Germline assignment: CDR1 DFQATT and CDR2 SNEGSKA (reference sequence). The CDR3 coding sequence is TGCAGTGCTAACGCGGGAGGGCAGGGCTTCACAGATACGCAGTATTTA. As protein: CSANAGGQGFTDTQYL.

About this clonotype: A much larger clone lies one base from this, so it may be a read error. This chain joins TRBV5-1 and TRBJ2-1; 10 nucleotides agree with TRBD2. Looked up from germline, CDR1 is SGHRS and CDR2 is YFSETQ. Germline trimming cut 5 bases from V and 2 bases from J; bases unmatched to any gene: 4. The CDR3 runs to 15 residues. This chain's CDR3 is CASSQREGPYNEQFF. CDR3 nucleotide sequence: TGCGCCAGCAGTCAGCGGGAGGGCCCCTACAATGAGCAGTTCTTC.

Remarks on this clonotype: With a much larger clone just one base away, this may be a read error. The rearrangement uses TRBV5-8 and TRBJ2-7; D not certain. Germline CDR1 reads SGHTS; CDR2 reads YDEGEE. Trimming stripped 2 bases from V and 2 bases from J, with 8 bases between. The CDR3 sequence is 13 residues long. The CDR3 sequence is CASSFSAPYEQYF. The CDR3, as DNA: TGTGCCAGCAGCTTTTCGGCCCCCTACGAGCAGTACTTC. The full variable domain, with the rest looked up from reference TRBV5-8 and TRBJ2-7, is EAGVTQSPTHLIKTRGQQATLRCSPISGHTSVYWYQQALGLGLQFLLWYDEGEERNRGNFPPRFSGRQFPNYSSELNVNALELEDSALYLCASSFSAPYEQYFGPGTRLTVT.

This clonotype came up a few times. The chain links TRBV6-5 to TRBJ2-1; no clear D. The V gene lost 5 bases and the J gene lost 7 bases, with 9 bases spanning the gap. This CDR3 has 12 residues. From germline, CDR1 is MNHEY and CDR2 SVGAGI. As DNA, the CDR3 is TGTGCCAGCAGTGTAACAAGAAATGAGCAGTTCTTC. Amino acids: CASSVTRNEQFF.

V is TRBV6-2 or TRBV6-3 and J is TRBJ1-2, with 7 bases identical to TRBD1. Germline CDR1 is MNHEY and CDR2 is SVGEGT. The V and J ends lost 2 bases and 4 bases, in that order; junction bases with no gene match: 1. CDR3 length: 13 residues. As DNA, the CDR3 is TGTGCCAGCAGTTACGACAGGGCCTATGGCTACACCTTC. This sequence encodes CASSYDRAYGYTF.

About this clonotype itself: A much larger clone sits a single nucleotide away, making a read error possible. The V call is TRBV10-3, the J call TRBJ2-7; D is perhaps TRBD2 (6 bases). Germline lookup yields CDR1 ENHRY and CDR2 SYGVKD. The CDR3 runs to 16 residues. V was clipped by 4 bases and J by 4 bases, with 20 bases between them. The CDR3 region has the DNA TGTGCCATCAGTGGTCCAGGACTACCCAGCAATTACGAGCAGTACTTC. This codes for CAISGPGLPSNYEQYF.